This entry lists 26 T cell receptor beta chains sequenced from one sample in a study of blood T cell repertoires in COVID-19. Data came from immunoSEQ multiplex PCR; TCRdb stores just in-frame clones and leaves some out. The sample consists of 250,000 to 300,000 clones, roughly nine tenths of them appearing once. Material: PBMCs or T cells enriched from blood (not recorded which). All receptors come from a woman in her forties or fifties who had been exposed to COVID-19.

The V gene is TRBV3-1 (or the pseudogene TRBV3-2), the J gene TRBJ1-1; D gene unclear. CDR1 is LGHDT, CDR2 YNNKEL, per germline (reference sequence). The CDR3 contains 13 residues. Deletions cut 5 bases from V and 4 bases from J, with 11 bases between. The CDR3 nucleotides read TGTGCCAGCAGCTACTATCGGGGCACTGAAGCTTTCTTT. Translation: CASSYYRGTEAFF.

The chain has TRBV2 and TRBJ2-3; TRBD2 matches at 7 bases. J gave up 0 bases and V 6 bases, and 3 bases lay outside the gene matches. Germline CDR1 and CDR2: SNHLY and FYNNEI. CDR3 length: 14 amino acids. The CDR3 loop is CASRSGASTDTQYF. In nucleotides, the CDR3 is TGTGCCAGCAGAAGCGGGGCTAGCACAGATACGCAGTATTTT.

The gene calls are TRBV15 and TRBJ2-7; TRBD1 matches 8 bases. V gave up 5 bases and J gave up 4 bases; unmatched junction bases: 7. Germline V gene data show CDR1 as LNHNV and CDR2 as YYDKDF (reference sequence). The CDR3 spans 14 residues. The CDR3 sequence: CATSRAGGWYEQYF. Written as DNA, the CDR3 is TGTGCCACCAGCCGGGCAGGGGGCTGGTACGAGCAGTACTTC.

The J gene is TRBJ1-1, the V gene TRBV28; possibly TRBD1 for D (5 bases). V lost 6 bases, J lost 3 bases, and 17 bases lay in between. The CDR3 length is 15 residues. Germline V gene lookup returns CDR1 MDHEN and CDR2 SYDVKM. Here the CDR3 DNA reads TGTGCCAGCAGACGCCCGCAGGGTGGAGACACTGAAGCTTTCTTT. It translates to CASRRPQGGDTEAFF.

The CDR3 DNA sequence: TGTGCCAGCAGTTACACCCCAGGCCTCGGATATGAAGCTTTCTTT. It translates to CASSYTPGLGYEAFF. The rearrangement links TRBV6-2 or TRBV6-3 to TRBJ1-1; unclear D gene. The CDR3 length is 15 residues. The V end lost 2 bases, the J end lost 7 bases, and 17 bases lay between the germline ends. The germline CDR1 and CDR2 sequences are MNHEY and SVGEGT.

V is TRBV28 and J is TRBJ1-2; no clear D. The germline V gene encodes CDR1 MDHEN and CDR2 SYDVKM. Trimming stripped 5 bases from V and 8 bases from J, with 24 bases between. The CDR3 contains 16 residues. CDR3 bases: TGTGCCAGCAGTACAGCCCCTAGTGGGAGATCTAGGGGCTACACCTTC. This codes for CASSTAPSGRSRGYTF.

V and J are TRBV30 and TRBJ2-3, with a tentative D call TRBD1 (5 bases). CDR1 and CDR2 (germline): GTSNPN, SVGIG (reference sequence). V lost 3 bases and J 9 bases, leaving 16 bases between the germline ends. This CDR3 comprises 13 residues. For the CDR3, the DNA is TGTGCCTGGAGGGAGACAGCAGAATGGACGCAGTATTTT. It encodes CAWRETAEWTQYF.

The V and J genes are TRBV10-3 and TRBJ2-7, with D hard to call. Germline V gene lookup returns CDR1 ENHRY and CDR2 SYGVKD. The CDR3 is 12 amino acids. The V end was cut by 10 bases, the J end by 0 bases, with 10 bases between. CDR3 in amino acids: CASRSSSYEQYF. The CDR3 DNA is TGTGCCAGCAGGTCGAGCTCCTACGAGCAGTACTTC.

The J gene is TRBJ2-1, the V gene TRBV5-1; 10 nucleotides align to TRBD1. Germline V lookup: CDR1 SGHRS, CDR2 YFSETQ. V lost 4 bases to trimming and J lost 10 bases; unmatched junction nucleotides: 20. This CDR3 has 18 residues. The CDR3 DNA reads TGCGCCAGCAGCCCAGTACAACCCGGGACAGGGGCCCTCTTAGAGCAGTTCTTC. It specifies CASSPVQPGTGALLEQFF.

This sequence joins TRBV4-2 and TRBJ2-5; no clear D gene. The CDR3 consists of 16 residues. From germline, CDR1 is LGHNA and CDR2 YNFKEQ. The ends were cut back, 0 bases at V and 5 bases at J, with 16 bases in the middle. The CDR3 is CASSQDLVMAQETQYF. The CDR3 region has the DNA TGTGCCAGCAGCCAAGACCTAGTAATGGCCCAGGAGACCCAGTACTTC.

V is TRBV6-1 and J is TRBJ2-2; D gene unclear. Germline CDR1 MNHNS, CDR2 SASEGT. V dropped 3 bases and J dropped 4 bases, with 6 bases sitting between them. This CDR3 has 13 amino acids. The DNA for the CDR3 is TGTGCCAGCAGTGAGCGAGTCACCGGGGAGCTGTTTTTT. Translating gives CASSERVTGELFF.

The rearrangement joins TRBV2 to TRBJ1-2; 9 bases are shared with TRBD1. The CDR3 runs 13 residues. Germline V gene data show CDR1 as SNHLY and CDR2 as FYNNEI. V dropped 7 bases and J dropped 5; count of bases not matched to a gene: 5. CDR3 sequence (DNA): TGTGCCAGCACCAAGGGACAGGGTTATGGCTACACCTTC. Protein product: CASTKGQGYGYTF.

This clone was seen just once. J is TRBJ1-5 and V is TRBV5-8; 10 nucleotides agree with TRBD1. There are 15 residues in the CDR3. V shed 3 bases and J 11 bases; nucleotides not matched to a gene: 11. CDR1 and CDR2 from the germline V gene are SGHTS and YDEGEE. CDR3 coding DNA: TGTGCCAGCAGCTCACGGACAGGGGGACGGGGGACCCAGCATTTT. As protein: CASSSRTGGRGTQHF.

The chain couples TRBV7-9 to TRBJ1-5; no reliable D call. The germline V gene has CDR1 SEHNR and CDR2 FQNEAQ (reference sequence). The CDR3 has 14 residues. Trimming took off 5 bases at V and 5 bases at J, with 13 bases between the two ends. CDR3 region: CASSDREDYQPQHF. The CDR3 DNA reads as TGTGCCAGCAGCGACCGGGAAGATTATCAGCCCCAGCATTTT.

The count of this clone is one. The chain couples TRBV7-9 to TRBJ1-5; TRBD1 is a possible D gene (6 bases). This CDR3 has 16 amino acids. Germline V CDR1 and CDR2: SEHNR, FQNEAQ (reference sequence). The V end lost 0 bases, the J end lost 4 bases, and 13 bases lay between the germline ends. CDR3 nucleotide sequence: TGTGCCAGCAGCTTAGCGAACACAGGGCGAAATCAGCCCCAGCATTTT. Amino acids: CASSLANTGRNQPQHF.

V usage is TRBV7-2 and J usage is TRBJ1-3; D remains unclear. Germline lookup yields CDR1 SGHTA and CDR2 FQGNSA. CDR3 length: 16 amino acids. V lost 4 bases and J 0 bases, leaving 13 bases between the germline ends. The CDR3 region is CASSSTRRISGNTIYF. CDR3 nucleotide sequence: TGTGCCAGCAGCTCCACTCGCAGGATCTCTGGAAACACCATATATTTT.

The V call is TRBV5-1, the J call TRBJ1-2; no definite D call. The germline gives CDR1 SGHRS, CDR2 YFSETQ. The CDR3 is 13 residues long. The V and J ends lost 2 bases and 6 bases respectively, with 11 bases between them. The CDR3 nucleotides are TGCGCCAGCAGCTTTGAGGGAGGAGATGGCTACACCTTC. This codes for CASSFEGGDGYTF.

This clone was detected only once. This chain connects TRBV5-1 to TRBJ1-3; D is unresolved. The CDR3 has 12 amino acids. Germline CDR1 is SGHRS and CDR2 is YFSETQ. V lost 4 bases to trimming and J lost 3 bases, with 5 bases between them. This CDR3 reads CASSPNGNTIYF. The DNA for the CDR3 is TGCGCCAGCAGCCCAAATGGAAACACCATATATTTT.

The chain employs TRBV6-5 and TRBJ2-3, with 8 bases that match TRBD2. The CDR3 has 15 residues. CDR1 is MNHEY and CDR2 is SVGAGI in the germline V gene. V was clipped by 10 bases and J by 2 bases; unmatched bases: 11. This CDR3 is CATSNPAGATDTQYF. For the CDR3, the DNA is TGTGCCACCTCAAACCCAGCGGGGGCCACAGATACGCAGTATTTT.

The rearrangement joins TRBV5-1 to TRBJ2-5; TRBD2 aligns across 8 bases. The CDR3 consists of 17 residues. With 1 base clipped from V and 5 bases from J, the junction kept 13 bases outside the gene matches. Germline CDR1 SGHRS, CDR2 YFSETQ. CDR3 nucleotides: TGCGCCAGCAGCTTGTGGTCTAGCGGGCGAGCTGGGGAGACCCAGTACTTC. It is translated as CASSLWSSGRAGETQYF.

This chain uses TRBV10-3 with TRBJ1-3; 12 nucleotides match TRBD1. V trimming: 5 bases; J trimming: 3 bases; junction bases outside the gene matches: 14. The germline CDR1 and CDR2 sequences are ENHRY and SYGVKD. CDR3 length: 19 residues. In DNA form, the CDR3 reads TGTGCCATCAGTCCGGGACCGGGACAGGGGGCGAGTTATGGAAACACCATATATTTT. It yields the protein CAISPGPGQGASYGNTIYF.

The chain employs TRBV7-9 and TRBJ1-2; D is perhaps TRBD1 (5 bases). Germline-derived CDR1 and CDR2 are SEHNR and FQNEAQ (reference sequence). The V end lost 5 bases, the J end lost 5 bases, and 15 bases lay between the germline ends. This CDR3 has 14 amino acids. The chain's CDR3 is CASSRGGDIYGYTF. The CDR3 DNA reads TGTGCCAGCAGCAGGGGCGGCGATATATATGGCTACACCTTC.

The rearrangement links TRBV3-1 (or the pseudogene TRBV3-2) to TRBJ2-1; D may be TRBD2 (6 bases). V was trimmed by 4 bases and J by 10 bases, leaving 14 bases between them. Germline V gives CDR1 LGHDT, CDR2 YNNKEL (reference sequence). The length of the CDR3 is 13 residues. CDR3: CASSLLAKEEQFF. The CDR3 DNA sequence: TGTGCCAGCAGCCTACTAGCAAAAGAGGAGCAGTTCTTC.

The chain combines TRBV28 with TRBJ1-5; D call uncertain. CDR3 length equals 15 residues. The germline CDR1 and CDR2 sequences are MDHEN and SYDVKM. Trimming took 2 bases from V and 0 from J, leaving 8 bases between them. CDR3 sequence (DNA): TGTGCCAGCAGTTTAGCACCCTATAGCAATCAGCCCCAGCATTTT. Its translation is CASSLAPYSNQPQHF.

The rearrangement joins TRBV5-4 to TRBJ2-5; 8 bases match TRBD2. V shed 4 bases, J shed 1 base, and the junction held 3 bases outside the gene matches. Germline V CDR1 and CDR2: SGHNT, YYREEE (reference sequence). CDR3 length: 14 amino acids. The CDR3 here is CASSPGGAQETQYF. As DNA, the CDR3 is TGTGCCAGCAGCCCCGGGGGGGCCCAAGAGACCCAGTACTTC.

The chain combines TRBV27 with TRBJ1-5; 7 positions match TRBD1. J gave up 3 bases and V 5 bases, and 4 bases lay outside the gene matches. Germline V CDR1 and CDR2: MNHEY, SMNVEV (reference sequence). The CDR3 is 14 residues long. CDR3 nucleotide sequence: TGTGCCAGCAGTGCAACAGGGGACAATCAGCCCCAGCATTTT. This sequence encodes CASSATGDNQPQHF.